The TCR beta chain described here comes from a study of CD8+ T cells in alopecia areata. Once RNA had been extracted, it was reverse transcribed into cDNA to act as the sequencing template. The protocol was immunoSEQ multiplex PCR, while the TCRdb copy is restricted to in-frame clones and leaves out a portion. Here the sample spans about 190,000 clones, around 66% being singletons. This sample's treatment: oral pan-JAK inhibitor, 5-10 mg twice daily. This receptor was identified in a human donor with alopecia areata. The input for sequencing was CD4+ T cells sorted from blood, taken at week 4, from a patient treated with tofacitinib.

CDR3 in amino acids: CASRDSSSYEQYF. The CDR3 DNA sequence: TGTGCCAGCAGGGACAGCAGCTCCTACGAGCAGTACTTC. The chain employs TRBV2 and TRBJ2-7; D may be TRBD1 (6 bases). Per the germline V gene, CDR1 is SNHLY and CDR2 is FYNNEI. The CDR3 has 13 amino acids. Trimming pared 6 bases from V and 0 bases from J, leaving 9 bases between.